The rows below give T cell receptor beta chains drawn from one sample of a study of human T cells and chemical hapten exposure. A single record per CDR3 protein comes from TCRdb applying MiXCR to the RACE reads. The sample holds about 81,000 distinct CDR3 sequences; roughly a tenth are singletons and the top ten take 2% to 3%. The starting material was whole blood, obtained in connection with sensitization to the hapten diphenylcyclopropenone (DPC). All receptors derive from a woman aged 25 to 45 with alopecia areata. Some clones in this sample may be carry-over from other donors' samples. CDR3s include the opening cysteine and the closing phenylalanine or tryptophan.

CDR3 protein: CSVVPGSGGNEQFF
J gene: TRBJ2-1
V gene: TRBV29-1

CDR3 protein: CAISEPTSRASTDTQYF
J gene: TRBJ2-3
V gene: TRBV10-3

CDR3 protein: CASSPQGHPNTEAFF
J gene: TRBJ1-1
V gene: TRBV5-1

CDR3 protein: CSARVPSSNTEAFF
J gene: TRBJ1-1
V gene: TRBV20-1

CDR3 protein: CASLRGYEQYF
J gene: TRBJ2-7
V gene: TRBV28

CDR3 protein: CATSRGGARNSPLHF
J gene: TRBJ1-6
V gene: TRBV15

CDR3 protein: CASSPDRVFLQTQYF
J gene: TRBJ2-5
V gene: TRBV18

CDR3 protein: CASRVSGSSYNEQFF
J gene: TRBJ2-1
V gene: TRBV14

CDR3 protein: CASTLWGARGYEQYF
J gene: TRBJ2-7
V gene: TRBV28

CDR3 protein: CASSLALSSTDTQYF
J gene: TRBJ2-3
V gene: TRBV7-8

CDR3 protein: CASRSGSSYEQYF
J gene: TRBJ2-7
V gene: TRBV28

CDR3 protein: CASRPRIKSLNYGYTF
J gene: TRBJ1-2
V gene: TRBV2

CDR3 protein: CASSRVGTSTDTQYF
J gene: TRBJ2-3
V gene: TRBV5-1

CDR3 protein: CASRTPFGPLHF
J gene: TRBJ1-6
V gene: TRBV27

CDR3 protein: CASSSAPNTEAFF
J gene: TRBJ1-1
V gene: TRBV7-2

CDR3 protein: CSVVGGLNEKLFF
J gene: TRBJ1-4
V gene: TRBV29-1

CDR3 protein: CASSPGTRAEQFF
J gene: TRBJ2-1
V gene: TRBV5-1

CDR3 protein: CASSHMGVRELYF
J gene: TRBJ2-7
V gene: TRBV3-1